One sample yielded the 14 T cell receptor beta chains listed below, sequenced in a study of T cells after yellow fever vaccination. TCRdb called the 5' RACE reads again in MiXCR, with one record for every CDR3 protein. The table has under 300,000 distinct CDR3 sequences, 13% seen once. Sequenced material: CD4+ T cells sorted from PBMCs, taken 45 days after the yellow fever booster vaccination. The receptors were gathered from a man aged 30 to 39 who received the YFV17D yellow fever vaccine.

This clonotype was counted between two and nine times. J is TRBJ2-7 and V is TRBV29-1, with 8 bases matching TRBD2. This CDR3 has 14 residues. V dropped 6 bases and J dropped 2; count of bases not matched to a gene: 9. The germline gives CDR1 SQVTM, CDR2 ANQGSEA. The DNA for the CDR3 is TGCAGCGTGCCCTCGACTAGCGTGGCCTACGAGCAGTACTTC. This sequence encodes CSVPSTSVAYEQYF.

This clonotype was recorded at least ten times. V usage is TRBV20-1 and J usage is TRBJ2-5, with 10 bases that match TRBD2. CDR1 DFQATT and CDR2 SNEGSKA come from the germline V gene (reference sequence). After removal of 5 bases from V and 3 bases from J, the junction contained 3 bases not matched to a gene. This CDR3 comprises 13 residues. The CDR3 sequence: CSAWSGREETQYF. The CDR3 bases are TGCAGTGCTTGGAGCGGGAGGGAAGAGACCCAGTACTTC.

This rearrangement joins TRBV3-1 to TRBJ2-1; D not certain. This CDR3 has 16 amino acids. Trimming pared 5 bases from V and 5 bases from J, leaving 19 bases between. Germline loops: CDR1 LGHDT, CDR2 YNNKEL (reference sequence). The CDR3 is CASSNRRLAVDNEQFF. In DNA form, the CDR3 reads TGTGCCAGCAGCAATAGGCGGCTGGCCGTTGACAATGAGCAGTTCTTC.

The chain is built from TRBV6-5 and TRBJ1-2; D remains unclear. Germline assignment: CDR1 MNHEY and CDR2 SVGAGI. The CDR3 runs 13 residues. Trimming removed 0 bases at V and 5 bases at J, with 7 bases between. The CDR3: CASSYSRLYGYTF. CDR3 in DNA: TGTGCCAGCAGTTACTCCCGGCTGTATGGCTACACCTTC.

V is TRBV20-1 and J is TRBJ2-2; D remains ambiguous. Germline V gene sequence: CDR1 DFQATT, CDR2 SNEGSKA (reference sequence). The CDR3 is made up of 14 amino acids. V was clipped by 4 bases and J by 1 base, with 10 bases between them. For the CDR3, the DNA is TGCAGTGCTATAAGACGGATGAACACCGGGGAGCTGTTTTTT. Amino acids: CSAIRRMNTGELFF.

The chain recombines TRBV24-1 with TRBJ1-2, with 8 bases fitting TRBD1. From germline, CDR1 is KGHDR and CDR2 SFDVKD. The junction had 7 bases not matched to a gene; V was cut back by 0 bases and J by 8 bases. The CDR3 runs 15 residues. CDR3 sequence: CATSDLGQGFGGYTF. The CDR3 DNA is TGTGCCACCAGTGATTTGGGACAGGGCTTTGGGGGCTACACCTTC.

The chain recombines TRBV7-9 with TRBJ2-3, with D tentatively TRBD2 (5 bases). Trimming left V 5 bases short and J 2 bases short, with 14 bases between. Germline V gives CDR1 SEHNR, CDR2 FQNEAQ (reference sequence). There are 15 residues in the CDR3. The DNA of the CDR3 is TGTGCCAGCAGCAAGCTCGGCGGGCTCACAGATACGCAGTATTTT. It codes for CASSKLGGLTDTQYF.

The chain employs TRBV7-2 and TRBJ2-2; 10 nucleotides align to TRBD2. Germline V gene sequence: CDR1 SGHTA, CDR2 FQGNSA. This CDR3 spans 16 amino acids. V was clipped by 4 bases and J by 6 bases; unmatched bases: 8. This chain's CDR3 is CASSYSGRAYPGELFF. CDR3 in DNA: TGTGCCAGCAGCTACAGCGGGAGGGCCTACCCCGGGGAGCTGTTTTTT.

This clonotype has ten or more counts. The chain carries TRBV20-1 and TRBJ1-5; the D gene is possibly TRBD1 (5 bases). Germline loops: CDR1 DFQATT, CDR2 SNEGSKA (reference sequence). The CDR3 loop spans 13 amino acids. Deletions cut 7 bases from V and 6 bases from J, with 16 bases between. The CDR3 DNA reads TGCAGTGGACGCGGGGGGATGGGTCAGCCCCAGCATTTT. It specifies CSGRGGMGQPQHF.

This chain joins TRBV20-1 and TRBJ1-6; 7 nucleotides agree with TRBD1. Germline V lookup: CDR1 DFQATT, CDR2 SNEGSKA (reference sequence). V dropped 0 bases and J dropped 6; count of bases not matched to a gene: 8. This CDR3 region has 16 residues. CDR3 loop: CSARDPKTGINSPLHF. Written as DNA, the CDR3 is TGCAGTGCTAGAGACCCGAAGACAGGGATTAATTCACCCCTCCACTTT.

This clonotype was seen more than once but under ten times. This chain links TRBV20-1 with TRBJ2-3; D is unclear. The length of the CDR3 is 14 residues. Germline V gene data show CDR1 as DFQATT and CDR2 as SNEGSKA (reference sequence). Trimming shortened V by 3 bases and J by 1 base, and 11 bases separated the two germline ends. As DNA, the CDR3 is TGCAGTGCTAGTCGGAAAATGGGCACAGATACGCAGTATTTT. Translation: CSASRKMGTDTQYF.

This clonotype came up many times. This chain uses TRBV12-3 or TRBV12-4 with TRBJ1-1, with 7 positions matching TRBD1. V gave up 4 bases and J gave up 5 bases; unmatched junction bases: 7. CDR3 length: 14 amino acids. DNA for the CDR3: TGTGCCAGCAGTTCTACAGGGGTTCGAACTGAAGCTTTCTTT. Translation gives CASSSTGVRTEAFF.

This clonotype was seen many times. V is TRBV20-1 and J is TRBJ1-2; TRBD1 might be the D (5 bases). The length of the CDR3 is 12 residues. Trimming removed 2 bases from V and 8 bases from J, with 12 bases in between. CDR1 and CDR2 from the germline V gene are DFQATT and SNEGSKA (reference sequence). CDR3 nucleotides: TGCAGTGCTAGAAGGCAGGGCTCGGGCTACACCTTC. This encodes CSARRQGSGYTF.

This chain uses TRBV5-1 with TRBJ2-1; D might be TRBD1 (5 bases). Trimming shortened V by 3 bases and J by 9 bases, and 13 bases separated the two germline ends. CDR1 is SGHRS and CDR2 is YFSETQ in the germline V gene. This CDR3 is 13 amino acids long. CDR3 DNA sequence: TGCGCCAGCAGCTCCCCCAGGGTTGGTGAGCAGTTCTTC. Protein: CASSSPRVGEQFF.